The 14 T cell receptor beta chains given below trace back to one sample, sequenced in a study of shared clonotypes between healthy human individuals. Sequenced by immunoSEQ multiplex PCR; TCRdb stores in-frame clones only, minus some. The data hold 900,000 to 1,200,000 clones, with around 78% observed a single time. The specimen was memory CD4+ T cells from PBMCs. Stated subset: CD45RA-negative fraction. These receptor sequences come from a man aged 18 to 29 in good health. Some clones in this sample may be carry-over from other donors' samples.

The chain combines TRBV5-1 with TRBJ2-7; the match to TRBD1 covers 8 bases. Germline lookup yields CDR1 SGHRS and CDR2 YFSETQ. After removal of 6 bases from V and 4 bases from J, the junction contained 9 bases not matched to a gene. The CDR3 sequence is 14 residues long. The CDR3 region is CASKIEGQAYEQYF. The CDR3 DNA reads TGCGCCAGCAAGATAGAGGGACAGGCTTACGAGCAGTACTTC.

As regards this clone: Given a much more abundant clone one base away, this may be a read error. The chain is built from TRBV5-4 and TRBJ2-7, with D tentatively TRBD1 (5 bases). The CDR3 is 12 residues long. Per the germline V gene, CDR1 is SGHNT and CDR2 is YYREEE (reference sequence). Deletions cut 4 bases from V and 2 bases from J, with 7 bases between. CDR3 amino acids: CASSLQAYEQYF. The CDR3 DNA reads as TGTGCCAGCAGCCTACAGGCCTACGAGCAGTACTTC. Supplemented by reference TRBV5-4 and TRBJ2-7, the full variable domain reads ETGVTQSPTHLIKTRGQQVTLRCSSQSGHNTVSWYQQALGQGPQFIFQYYREEENGRGNFPPRFSGLQFPNYSSELNVNALELDDSALYLCASSLQAYEQYFGPGTRLTVT.

CDR3 protein: CASSQVGGRVGYTF. CDR3 DNA sequence: TGCGCCAGCAGCCAAGTGGGGGGGCGGGTTGGCTACACCTTC. The V and J genes are TRBV4-1 and TRBJ1-2, with D maybe TRBD1 (6 bases). CDR3 length: 14 amino acids. Per the germline V gene, CDR1 is MGHRA and CDR2 is YSYEKL. V lost 1 base to trimming and J lost 7 bases, with 13 bases between them.

The chain is built from TRBV6-6 and TRBJ2-6; tentative D call: TRBD1 (6 bases). This CDR3 has 16 amino acids. Trimming removed 6 bases at V and 2 bases at J, with 14 bases between. Germline values: CDR1 MNHNY, CDR2 SVGAGI (reference sequence). The CDR3 protein is CASRQQGLPGANVLTF. The CDR3 nucleotides are TGTGCCAGCAGACAACAGGGATTACCTGGGGCCAACGTCCTGACTTTC.

Worth noting for this clone: Additional DNA sequences in this sample encode the identical CDR3. The rearrangement joins TRBV18 to TRBJ2-7, with 11 nucleotides matching TRBD1. Looked up from germline, CDR1 is KGHSH and CDR2 is LQKENI. V trimming: 6 bases; J trimming: 3 bases; junction bases outside the gene matches: 4. The CDR3 contains 14 residues. CDR3 DNA: TGTGCCAGCTCCCGGGACAGGGGGGTCTACGAGCAGTACTTC. Protein sequence: CASSRDRGVYEQYF.

The J gene is TRBJ2-1, the V gene TRBV6-6; 14 bases match TRBD2. The CDR3 consists of 16 residues. Germline CDR1 MNHNY, CDR2 SVGAGI (reference sequence). The trim removed 6 bases at V and 4 bases at J, leaving 5 bases unmatched. The CDR3 DNA sequence: TGTGCCAGCAGCCGAGGACTAGCGGGAGGTTACAATGAGCAGTTCTTC. Protein product: CASSRGLAGGYNEQFF.

V usage is TRBV6-6 and J usage is TRBJ2-5; the match to TRBD2 covers 8 bases. The CDR3 covers 16 residues. Germline V lookup: CDR1 MNHNY, CDR2 SVGAGI (reference sequence). After removal of 9 bases from V and 4 bases from J, the junction contained 16 bases not matched to a gene. The CDR3 DNA reads TGTGCCAGTACCATAGGCAGCGGGAGTTATGGAGAGACCCAGTACTTC. Translated: CASTIGSGSYGETQYF.

J is TRBJ2-7 and V is TRBV4-2, with TRBD2 matching over 8 bases. This CDR3 comprises 15 residues. With 1 base clipped from V and 5 bases from J, the junction kept 7 bases outside the gene matches. Germline V gene sequence: CDR1 LGHNA, CDR2 YNFKEQ. The CDR3 region has the DNA TGTGCCAGCAGCCAAGGACCAGCGGGAGACAACGAGCAGTACTTC. As protein: CASSQGPAGDNEQYF.

This sequence joins TRBV12-5 and TRBJ2-1; no clear D. V was pared by 4 bases and J by 10 bases, with 20 bases between. This CDR3 has 15 residues. The V gene's germline CDR1 is LGHNT and CDR2 FRNRAP. CDR3 region: CASGSLSERTVEQFF. CDR3 DNA sequence: TGTGCTAGTGGTTCCCTTAGTGAGCGTACGGTCGAGCAGTTCTTC.

The rearrangement joins TRBV2 to TRBJ2-5; TRBD2 matches 11 bases. The DNA matches TRBJ2-7 better at its end, which makes the J call doubtful. Germline assignment: CDR1 SNHLY and CDR2 FYNNEI. The CDR3 is made up of 14 amino acids. CDR3 sequence reads: CASSETSGTTEQYF. Written as DNA, the CDR3 is TGTGCCAGCAGTGAGACTAGCGGGACGACCGAGCAGTACTTC.

The rearrangement joins TRBV7-2 to TRBJ2-1; TRBD1 matches 7 bases. Per the germline V gene, CDR1 is SGHTA and CDR2 is FQGNSA. With 5 bases clipped from V and 4 bases from J, the junction kept 8 bases outside the gene matches. This CDR3 comprises 15 residues. Here the CDR3 DNA reads TGTGCCAGCAGCCCCCGAGGGACAGATTACAATGAGCAGTTCTTC. It translates to CASSPRGTDYNEQFF.

The chain carries TRBV2 and TRBJ2-7; possible D gene TRBD2, 5 bases. This CDR3 spans 15 amino acids. The germline CDR1 and CDR2 sequences are SNHLY and FYNNEI. V was pared by 6 bases and J by 3 bases, with 18 bases between. Written as DNA, the CDR3 is TGTGCCAGCAGGAGGGAACTTGGACCCGGCTACGAGCAGTACTTC. Protein sequence: CASRRELGPGYEQYF. Drawing the rest from reference TRBV2 and TRBJ2-7, the complete variable domain is EPEVTQTPSHQVTQMGQEVILRCVPISNHLYFYWYRQILGQKVEFLVSFYNNEISEKSEIFDDQFSVERPDGSNFTLKIRSTKLEDSAMYFCASRRELGPGYEQYFGPGTRLTVT.

V usage is TRBV5-1 and J usage is TRBJ2-4, with a tentative D call TRBD1 (5 bases). The V end lost 0 bases, the J end lost 5 bases, and 9 bases lay between the germline ends. CDR3 size: 14 residues. Germline CDR1 and CDR2: SGHRS and YFSETQ. The CDR3 spells CASSLGQIENIQYF. CDR3 DNA: TGCGCCAGCAGCTTGGGACAGATCGAAAACATTCAGTACTTC.

Comment on this clone: The sample holds other DNA sequences that translate to the same CDR3. CDR3 amino acids: CASSLGPRETQYF. The CDR3, as DNA: TGTGCCAGCAGCTTAGGCCCCCGGGAGACCCAGTACTTC. The chain has TRBV7-2 and TRBJ2-5; D gene uncertain. The germline V gene encodes CDR1 SGHTA and CDR2 FQGNSA. With 1 base removed from V and 5 bases from J, the gap between germline ends came to 8 bases. The CDR3 length is 13 residues. The full variable domain, in which reference TRBV7-2 and TRBJ2-5 provide the parts outside the CDR3, is GAGVSQSPSNKVTEKGKDVELRCDPISGHTALYWYRQSLGQGLEFLIYFQGNSAPDKSGLPSDRFSAERTGGSVSTLTIQRTQQEDSAVYLCASSLGPRETQYFGPGTRLLVL.